One and the same sample provided the 32 T cell receptor beta chains below, sequenced in a study of PD-1 blockade in classical Hodgkin lymphoma. Exposure to brentuximab vedotin varied, and each patient had relapsed following autologous stem cell transplantation. Produced via immunoSEQ multiplex PCR; TCRdb's table is partial and in-frame only. The sample contains more than 50,000 clones, roughly two thirds of which appear only once. This specimen consisted of peripheral blood mononuclear cells (PBMCs), obtained before the second cycle of nivolumab. These receptors all stem from a human donor with classical Hodgkin lymphoma.

The J gene is TRBJ2-7, the V gene TRBV6-4; no clear D. Germline V gene lookup returns CDR1 MRHNA and CDR2 SNTAGT. Trimming removed 4 bases from V and 6 bases from J, with 7 bases in between. The CDR3 is 11 amino acids. CDR3 residues: CASSVLCEQYF. In nucleotides, the CDR3 is TGTGCCAGCAGTGTTCTCTGCGAGCAGTACTTC.

V and J are TRBV10-1 and TRBJ2-1; 10 bases are a match to TRBD1. CDR1 and CDR2 from the germline V gene are WNHNN and SYGVQD (reference sequence). This CDR3 comprises 14 residues. The J segment lost 8 bases and the V segment lost 5 bases, leaving 6 bases of the junction unmatched. CDR3 in DNA: TGCGCCAGCAGTAGGGACAGGGGAGGGGATGAGCAGTTCTTC. This codes for CASSRDRGGDEQFF.

The J gene is TRBJ2-1, the V gene TRBV9; D is ambiguous. The CDR3 length is 11 residues. Germline loops: CDR1 SGDLS, CDR2 YYNGEE. V lost 4 bases, J lost 8 bases, and 7 bases lay in between. The CDR3 sequence is CASSSRHEQFF. The CDR3, as DNA: TGTGCCAGCAGCTCACGGCATGAGCAGTTCTTC.

This clone was observed a few times. The chain carries TRBV30 and TRBJ1-6, with 7 bases fitting TRBD1. Germline V gene data show CDR1 as GTSNPN and CDR2 as SVGIG (reference sequence). With 3 bases clipped from V and 4 bases from J, the junction kept 9 bases outside the gene matches. This CDR3 is 16 amino acids long. The CDR3 spells CAWSFTGTAYNSPLHF. In nucleotides, the CDR3 is TGTGCCTGGAGCTTCACCGGGACAGCGTATAATTCACCCCTCCACTTT. The full variable domain, completed using reference TRBV30 and TRBJ1-6, is SQTIHQWPATLVQPVGSPLSLECTVEGTSNPNLYWYRQAAGRGLQLLFYSVGIGQISSEVPQNLSASRPQDRQFILSSKKLLLSDSGFYLCAWSFTGTAYNSPLHFGNGTRLTVT.

The chain uses TRBV6-1 and TRBJ2-6; maybe TRBD1 (6 bases). Per germline, CDR1 MNHNS and CDR2 SASEGT. V was clipped by 5 bases and J by 4 bases, with 12 bases between them. The CDR3 contains 15 residues. The CDR3 here is CASSIQGYGANVLTF. The CDR3 coding sequence is TGTGCCAGCAGTATCCAGGGGTACGGGGCCAACGTCCTGACTTTC.

This clone was counted a few times. The chain combines TRBV4-1 with TRBJ2-1, with 9 bases identical to TRBD2. CDR3 size: 14 residues. The V and J ends lost 11 bases and 4 bases, in that order; junction bases with no gene match: 9. The germline V gene encodes CDR1 MGHRA and CDR2 YSYEKL. CDR3 loop: CAASGTSIYNEQFF. The CDR3 DNA reads TGCGCCGCCTCCGGGACTAGCATATACAATGAGCAGTTCTTC.

The chain has TRBV5-1 and TRBJ2-1, with 14 bases lining up with TRBD2. Unmatched junction bases numbered 9, after V lost 2 bases and J lost 8 bases. The CDR3 is 17 amino acids. Germline CDR1 and CDR2: SGHRS and YFSETQ. This CDR3 reads CASSFGLAGGRIDEQFF. The CDR3 DNA reads TGCGCCAGCAGCTTCGGACTAGCGGGAGGCCGAATCGATGAGCAGTTCTTC.

V and J are TRBV5-4 and TRBJ2-2, with unresolved D. V was shortened by 0 bases and J by 3 bases, with 6 bases between the two germline ends. Germline-derived CDR1 and CDR2 are SGHNT and YYREEE (reference sequence). This CDR3 comprises 14 residues. CDR3 nucleotide sequence: TGTGCCAGCAGCTTGGCCGTGCACACCGGGGAGCTGTTTTTT. Amino acid sequence: CASSLAVHTGELFF. Looking up the rest from reference TRBV5-4 and TRBJ2-2 gives the full variable domain: ETGVTQSPTHLIKTRGQQVTLRCSSQSGHNTVSWYQQALGQGPQFIFQYYREEENGRGNFPPRFSGLQFPNYSSELNVNALELDDSALYLCASSLAVHTGELFFGEGSRLTVL.

This sequence joins TRBV9 and TRBJ2-1; 8 bases match TRBD1. The CDR3 is 16 amino acids. CDR1 and CDR2 (germline): SGDLS, YYNGEE. J gave up 0 bases and V 3 bases, and 5 bases lay outside the gene matches. The CDR3 nucleotides read TGTGCCAGCAGCGGGGAGACAGGGGACTCCTACAATGAGCAGTTCTTC. This gives the protein CASSGETGDSYNEQFF.

The V call is TRBV18, the J call TRBJ2-1, with D possibly matching TRBD2 (5 bases). The V gene lost 3 bases and the J gene lost 6 bases, with 12 bases spanning the gap. CDR1 and CDR2 from the germline V gene are KGHSH and LQKENI. The CDR3 has 14 residues. This CDR3 is CASSPPWEPNEQFF. CDR3 sequence (DNA): TGTGCCAGCTCACCGCCTTGGGAGCCCAATGAGCAGTTCTTC.

The rearrangement links TRBV7-8 to TRBJ2-7; possible D gene TRBD2, 6 bases. The CDR3 loop spans 13 amino acids. Trimming took off 1 base at V and 4 bases at J, with 8 bases between the two ends. Germline CDR1 and CDR2: SGHVS and FQNEAQ. The CDR3 loop is CASSLGRAYEQYF. The DNA for the CDR3 is TGTGCCAGCAGCTTAGGGAGGGCGTACGAGCAGTACTTC.

This clone was recorded many times. This chain links TRBV11-2 with TRBJ1-6, with 7 bases fitting TRBD1. Germline values: CDR1 SGHAT, CDR2 FQNNGV. Losses at the gene ends were 2 bases for V and 7 bases for J; bases not matched to a gene: 2. This CDR3 comprises 14 residues. Here the CDR3 DNA reads TGTGCCAGCAGCTTACGGACAGGCAATTCACCCCTCCACTTT. Amino acid sequence: CASSLRTGNSPLHF. Full variable domain (rest looked up from reference TRBV11-2 and TRBJ1-6): EAGVAQSPRYKIIEKRQSVAFWCNPISGHATLYWYQQILGQGPKLLIQFQNNGVVDDSQLPKDRFSAERLKGVDSTLKIQPAKLEDSAVYLCASSLRTGNSPLHFGNGTRLTVT.

The chain has TRBV11-2 and TRBJ1-1; 8 nucleotides match TRBD1. V shed 2 bases, J shed 4 bases, and the junction held 6 bases outside the gene matches. Germline CDR1 is SGHAT and CDR2 is FQNNGV. CDR3 size: 15 residues. CDR3 bases: TGTGCCAGCAGCTTAATACGACAGGGGTCCACTGAAGCTTTCTTT. Translation: CASSLIRQGSTEAFF.

The gene calls are TRBV5-4 and TRBJ1-4; weak D call: TRBD1 (5 bases). V shed 6 bases and J shed 5 bases, with 11 bases lying between them. Germline assignment: CDR1 SGHNT and CDR2 YYREEE (reference sequence). CDR3 length: 13 amino acids. CDR3 residues: CASNEGLNEKLFF. CDR3 nucleotide sequence: TGTGCCAGCAATGAGGGGCTAAATGAAAAACTGTTTTTT.

The chain employs TRBV5-1 and TRBJ1-4; TRBD1 is a possible D gene (6 bases). Germline values: CDR1 SGHRS, CDR2 YFSETQ. The CDR3 loop spans 16 amino acids. V shed 0 bases and J shed 3 bases, with 12 bases lying between them. This chain's CDR3 is CASSLGQGIANEKLFF. The DNA for the CDR3 is TGCGCCAGCAGCTTGGGGCAGGGGATTGCTAATGAAAAACTGTTTTTT.

The chain uses TRBV15 and TRBJ2-5; 7 bases are shared with TRBD2. Germline V lookup: CDR1 LNHNV, CDR2 YYDKDF (reference sequence). Unmatched junction bases numbered 11, after V lost 5 bases and J lost 2 bases. This CDR3 contains 16 residues. The CDR3 DNA follows: TGTGCCACCAGCTCGGGACGGACTAGACAACAAGAGACCCAGTACTTC. Its protein product is CATSSGRTRQQETQYF.

The chain uses TRBV5-1 and TRBJ1-1, with D hard to call. The CDR3 extends over 13 amino acids. V dropped 0 bases and J dropped 1 base, with 4 bases sitting between them. Germline assignment: CDR1 SGHRS and CDR2 YFSETQ. The CDR3 DNA is TGCGCCAGCAGCTTGGACCCGAACACTGAAGCTTTCTTT. It translates to CASSLDPNTEAFF.

This clone was counted between two and nine times. J is TRBJ1-5 and V is TRBV5-1, with 8 bases lining up with TRBD1. V lost 0 bases to trimming and J lost 6 bases; unmatched junction nucleotides: 2. The CDR3 length is 14 residues. Germline CDR1 is SGHRS and CDR2 is YFSETQ. For the CDR3, the DNA is TGCGCCAGCAGCTTGGCAGGGGGCGGTCAGCCCCAGCATTTT. Translating gives CASSLAGGGQPQHF.

This clone has just a few counts. The genes are TRBV5-1 and TRBJ2-2; 7 bases map to TRBD2. The V gene's germline CDR1 is SGHRS and CDR2 YFSETQ. The CDR3 consists of 14 residues. The J segment lost 4 bases and the V segment lost 2 bases, leaving 2 bases of the junction unmatched. The CDR3 protein is CASSLGRGTGELFF. The CDR3 coding sequence is TGCGCCAGCAGCTTAGGGAGGGGCACCGGGGAGCTGTTTTTT.

This clone occurred a few times. The chain joins TRBV10-1 to TRBJ1-1, with D perhaps TRBD1 (6 bases). There are 13 residues in the CDR3. Looked up from germline, CDR1 is WNHNN and CDR2 is SYGVQD (reference sequence). V was clipped by 2 bases and J by 3 bases, with 7 bases between them. CDR3 coding DNA: TGCGCCAGCAGTGAGCAGGGGTACACTGAAGCTTTCTTT. Protein: CASSEQGYTEAFF.

The V gene is TRBV14, the J gene TRBJ1-4, with D hard to call. From germline, CDR1 is SGHDN and CDR2 FVKESK. V dropped 3 bases and J dropped 7 bases, with 12 bases sitting between them. The CDR3 is 14 residues long. The CDR3 sequence is CASSHGYGSEKLFF. CDR3 DNA sequence: TGTGCCAGCAGCCACGGGTACGGTAGTGAAAAACTGTTTTTT.

The CDR3 sequence is CSVARNQIHGYTF. The CDR3 DNA sequence: TGCAGCGTTGCCCGAAATCAGATTCATGGCTACACCTTC. The rearrangement links TRBV29-1 to TRBJ1-2; no reliable D call. There are 13 residues in the CDR3. Germline assignment: CDR1 SQVTM and CDR2 ANQGSEA. With 4 bases removed from V and 6 bases from J, the gap between germline ends came to 15 bases.

The J gene is TRBJ1-1, the V gene TRBV7-9, with a possible D match to TRBD1 (5 bases). CDR1 is SEHNR and CDR2 is FQNEAQ in the germline V gene (reference sequence). The V and J ends lost 5 bases and 3 bases respectively, with 16 bases between them. The CDR3 loop spans 15 amino acids. The CDR3 nucleotides are TGTGCCAGCAGCCCTAGCCAGCCGGGACACACTGAAGCTTTCTTT. It codes for CASSPSQPGHTEAFF. Complete variable domain (other parts from reference TRBV7-9 and TRBJ1-1): DTGVSQNPRHKITKRGQNVTFRCDPISEHNRLYWYRQTLGQGPEFLTYFQNEAQLEKSRLLSDRFSAERPKGSFSTLEIQRTEQGDSAMYLCASSPSQPGHTEAFFGQGTRLTVV.

This clone was observed once. The chain employs TRBV5-1 and TRBJ2-7, with 10 bases lining up with TRBD1. The CDR3 totals 13 residues. The J segment lost 5 bases and the V segment lost 6 bases, leaving 5 bases of the junction unmatched. Per germline, CDR1 SGHRS and CDR2 YFSETQ. The chain's CDR3 is CASTGTGEDEQYF. The CDR3 nucleotides read TGCGCCAGCACCGGGACAGGGGAGGACGAGCAGTACTTC.

This sequence joins TRBV6-6 and TRBJ1-4; unclear D gene. Germline CDR1 MNHNY, CDR2 SVGAGI (reference sequence). V shed 6 bases and J shed 6 bases, with 11 bases lying between them. The CDR3 is 13 amino acids. CDR3 DNA sequence: TGTGCCAGCAGGGGCGGCGGGGATGAAAAACTGTTTTTT. This translates into CASRGGGDEKLFF.

About this clone: This sample also contains other DNA sequences that code for the same CDR3. The chain recombines TRBV5-1 with TRBJ1-1; D uncertain. Germline V CDR1 and CDR2: SGHRS, YFSETQ. This CDR3 region has 13 residues. Trimming stripped 0 bases from V and 1 base from J, with 4 bases between. The CDR3 loop is CASSLDANTEAFF. The DNA for the CDR3 is TGCGCCAGCAGCTTGGACGCGAACACTGAAGCTTTCTTT.

V is TRBV9 and J is TRBJ1-1; D is perhaps TRBD1 (5 bases). The CDR3 runs to 15 residues. The V and J ends lost 4 bases and 5 bases respectively, with 18 bases between them. The germline V gene has CDR1 SGDLS and CDR2 YYNGEE. The CDR3 bases are TGTGCCAGCAGCTCGCACCAGGGATCGGGTACTGAAGCTTTCTTT. Translating gives CASSSHQGSGTEAFF.

The chain recombines TRBV30 with TRBJ2-7; TRBD2 matches 8 bases. The CDR3 loop spans 13 amino acids. The germline V gene has CDR1 GTSNPN and CDR2 SVGIG (reference sequence). With 3 bases clipped from V and 3 bases from J, the junction kept 4 bases outside the gene matches. CDR3 bases: TGTGCCTGGAGCGGGGGGGCTAGCTACGAGCAGTACTTC. This encodes CAWSGGASYEQYF.

This chain connects TRBV9 to TRBJ2-7; D might be TRBD2 (6 bases). V dropped 0 bases and J dropped 3 bases, with 13 bases sitting between them. This CDR3 spans 15 amino acids. Germline CDR1 SGDLS, CDR2 YYNGEE. CDR3 sequence (DNA): TGTGCCAGCAGCGTAGGGAGTGGAGGGTACTACGAGCAGTACTTC. This encodes CASSVGSGGYYEQYF.

The rearrangement joins TRBV11-2 to TRBJ1-1; TRBD1 might be the D (5 bases). Trimming left V 1 base short and J 1 base short, with 13 bases between. Germline V gives CDR1 SGHAT, CDR2 FQNNGV. The CDR3 loop spans 16 amino acids. The CDR3 region is CASSLGSGTGNTEAFF. DNA of the CDR3: TGTGCCAGCAGCTTAGGTTCCGGGACGGGGAACACTGAAGCTTTCTTT.

The gene calls are TRBV12-5 and TRBJ1-1; D is ambiguous. Germline V lookup: CDR1 LGHNT, CDR2 FRNRAP. The CDR3 length is 13 residues. Trimming removed 5 bases from V and 0 bases from J, with 7 bases in between. CDR3 amino acids: CASGAPLNTEAFF. In DNA, the CDR3 is TGTGCTAGTGGTGCCCCCTTGAACACTGAAGCTTTCTTT.

This rearrangement joins TRBV29-1 to TRBJ1-2; TRBD1 matches 8 bases. The CDR3 extends over 13 amino acids. From germline, CDR1 is SQVTM and CDR2 ANQGSEA. V was pared by 7 bases and J by 8 bases, with 12 bases of the junction left unmatched. CDR3 amino acids: CSAGQGTTDGYTF. The CDR3 DNA reads TGCAGCGCTGGACAGGGTACGACGGACGGCTACACCTTC.